The 30 T cell receptor beta chains below all came from one sample that was sequenced in a study of follicular helper T cells after annual influenza vaccination. Using immunoSEQ multiplex PCR, the repertoire was profiled, and TCRdb retains in-frame clones only, with some absent. The sample shows about 10,000 clones, around 83% of them seen only once. This sample's time point: 2015-2016 season, 7 days after influenza vaccination. The sequencing used CXCR5+ CD38- circulating T follicular helper cells from blood, collected 7 days after influenza vaccination. Noted subset: circulating Tfh, non-naive CD4+CXCR5+PD-1+ (ICOS+CD38+ or ICOS-CD38-). These receptors all stem from an adult who received the influenza vaccine.

V and J are TRBV11-2 and TRBJ2-7; unclear D gene. The CDR3 runs 15 residues. Germline V gene lookup returns CDR1 SGHAT and CDR2 FQNNGV. Deletions cut 0 bases from V and 1 base from J, with 10 bases between. CDR3 protein: CASSLELYNSYEQYF. CDR3 coding DNA: TGTGCCAGCAGCTTAGAGCTGTACAATTCCTACGAGCAGTACTTC. Variable domain in full (rest from reference TRBV11-2 and TRBJ2-7): EAGVAQSPRYKIIEKRQSVAFWCNPISGHATLYWYQQILGQGPKLLIQFQNNGVVDDSQLPKDRFSAERLKGVDSTLKIQPAKLEDSAVYLCASSLELYNSYEQYFGPGTRLTVT.

A remark on this clone: At the DNA level, this CDR3 is encoded by other sequences in the same sample as well. V gene TRBV7-9 combines with J gene TRBJ1-1; D unclear. CDR3 length equals 15 residues. CDR1 is SEHNR, CDR2 FQNEAQ, per germline (reference sequence). V lost 1 base, J lost 2 bases, and 11 bases lay in between. CDR3: CASSLGLARNTEAFF. In DNA form, the CDR3 reads TGTGCCAGCAGCTTAGGATTGGCCAGAAACACTGAAGCTTTCTTT.

The chain carries TRBV27 and TRBJ2-4; D may be TRBD1 (6 bases). The CDR3 has 16 amino acids. Germline CDR1 reads MNHEY; CDR2 reads SMNVEV (reference sequence). The ends were cut back, 6 bases at V and 3 bases at J, with 18 bases in the middle. This CDR3 reads CASSFRGPLGKNIQYF. CDR3 DNA sequence: TGTGCCAGCAGCTTCAGGGGCCCTCTTGGCAAAAACATTCAGTACTTC.

This sequence joins TRBV28 and TRBJ2-1; 9 bases are a match to TRBD2. Germline values: CDR1 MDHEN, CDR2 SYDVKM. The CDR3 loop spans 12 amino acids. J lost 13 bases, V lost 6 bases, and 7 bases had no gene match. Here the CDR3 reads CASRISSGAQFF. CDR3 bases: TGTGCCAGCAGGATTTCTAGCGGGGCACAGTTCTTC.

The chain recombines TRBV9 with TRBJ2-5, with D unclear. The V end lost 0 bases, the J end lost 5 bases, and 11 bases lay between the germline ends. The germline V gene encodes CDR1 SGDLS and CDR2 YYNGEE. The CDR3 runs to 14 residues. This CDR3 is CASSVGSLGETQYF. The CDR3 DNA follows: TGTGCCAGCAGCGTAGGATCGTTGGGTGAGACCCAGTACTTC. Drawing the rest from reference TRBV9 and TRBJ2-5, the complete variable domain is DSGVTQTPKHLITATGQRVTLRCSPRSGDLSVYWYQQSLDQGLQFLIQYYNGEERAKGNILERFSAQQFPDLHSELNLSSLELGDSALYFCASSVGSLGETQYFGPGTRLLVL.

The chain has TRBV7-2 and TRBJ2-3; 7 bases line up with TRBD2. Germline CDR1 reads SGHTA; CDR2 reads FQGNSA. V was clipped by 5 bases and J by 2 bases; unmatched bases: 4. The CDR3 runs to 14 residues. DNA for the CDR3: TGTGCCAGCAGCGTCGGACTAGTCACAGATACGCAGTATTTT. Translation gives CASSVGLVTDTQYF.

The CDR3 loop is CATLRSSSGNTIYF. The CDR3 DNA reads as TGTGCCACCCTCCGGAGCAGCTCTGGAAACACCATATATTTT. The chain is built from TRBV28 and TRBJ1-3; D not resolved. The germline V and J ends were trimmed by 10 bases and 0 bases, with 13 bases remaining between them. Germline values: CDR1 MDHEN, CDR2 SYDVKM. The CDR3 has 14 residues.

The gene calls are TRBV9 and TRBJ1-4, with 9 bases lining up with TRBD1. The CDR3 contains 15 residues. The V and J ends lost 0 bases and 8 bases, in that order; junction bases with no gene match: 5. The V gene's germline CDR1 is SGDLS and CDR2 YYNGEE. The CDR3 nucleotides are TGTGCCAGCAGCGTAGGGAGGACAGGGGTAGAAAAACTGTTTTTT. Translated, it gives CASSVGRTGVEKLFF.

The rearrangement uses TRBV4-1 and TRBJ2-3, with TRBD1 matching 9 bases. The CDR3 contains 16 residues. V shed 4 bases, J shed 3 bases, and the junction held 8 bases outside the gene matches. Germline V CDR1 and CDR2: MGHRA, YSYEKL. The CDR3 sequence is CASSPSLGQGTDTQYF. Written as DNA, the CDR3 is TGCGCCAGCAGCCCCTCCCTAGGACAGGGGACAGATACGCAGTATTTT.

The gene calls are TRBV28 and TRBJ1-6; no reliable D call. Trimming pared 5 bases from V and 6 bases from J, leaving 17 bases between. Germline-derived CDR1 and CDR2 are MDHEN and SYDVKM. This CDR3 has 16 amino acids. CDR3 bases: TGTGCCAGCAGTGGGGATCCGGGGTTTATTAATTCACCCCTCCACTTT. Amino acids: CASSGDPGFINSPLHF.

This chain links TRBV2 with TRBJ1-4; 7 bases are a match to TRBD1. CDR3 length: 14 residues. The V gene's germline CDR1 is SNHLY and CDR2 FYNNEI. Germline trimming cut 6 bases from V and 8 bases from J; bases unmatched to any gene: 9. CDR3 nucleotide sequence: TGTGCCAGCAGGGGGGACAGAAGGCTCGAAAAACTGTTTTTT. Translated: CASRGDRRLEKLFF.

CDR3 region: CASSFAGPTDTQYF. The DNA for the CDR3 is TGTGCCAGCAGCTTCGCAGGCCCCACAGATACGCAGTATTTT. The genes are TRBV7-9 and TRBJ2-3; D is ambiguous. The CDR3 contains 14 residues. V dropped 3 bases and J dropped 2 bases, with 9 bases sitting between them. Germline V CDR1 and CDR2: SEHNR, FQNEAQ (reference sequence).

The rearrangement uses TRBV7-9 and TRBJ2-5; unclear D gene. CDR3 length: 11 residues. Germline-derived CDR1 and CDR2 are SEHNR and FQNEAQ (reference sequence). Between the trimmed V and J ends, which lost 3 bases and 4 bases, there was a span of 3 bases. Here the CDR3 DNA reads TGTGCCAGCAGCTTTTCAGAGACCCAGTACTTC. Its protein product is CASSFSETQYF.

This CDR3 reads CASSQDGRTREKLFF. The CDR3 nucleotides are TGTGCCAGCAGCCAAGATGGCAGGACGAGAGAAAAACTGTTTTTT. The genes are TRBV14 and TRBJ1-4, with no clear D. The CDR3 has 15 amino acids. V lost 0 bases, J lost 8 bases, and 13 bases lay in between. The germline V gene has CDR1 SGHDN and CDR2 FVKESK.

The chain recombines TRBV25-1 with TRBJ1-5; no reliable D call. The germline gives CDR1 MGHDK, CDR2 SYGVNS. V lost 0 bases, J lost 3 bases, and 6 bases lay in between. This CDR3 comprises 14 residues. The CDR3 sequence is CASSEYTANQPQHF. Written as DNA, the CDR3 is TGTGCCAGCAGTGAATATACGGCCAATCAGCCCCAGCATTTT.

The genes are TRBV28 and TRBJ1-1, with TRBD1 matching 7 bases. The J segment lost 1 base and the V segment lost 6 bases, leaving 11 bases of the junction unmatched. The CDR3 totals 16 residues. CDR1 and CDR2 from the germline V gene are MDHEN and SYDVKM. CDR3 amino acids: CASRPKTGIGNTEAFF. CDR3 DNA: TGTGCCAGCAGACCTAAGACAGGGATAGGGAACACTGAAGCTTTCTTT.

The chain employs TRBV10-2 and TRBJ1-1; TRBD1 might be the D (5 bases). CDR1 and CDR2 from the germline V gene are WSHSY and SAAADI. This CDR3 spans 12 amino acids. V lost 8 bases, J lost 3 bases, and 10 bases lay in between. The CDR3 nucleotides read TGCGCCAGCCGCCGGGGGGACACTGAAGCTTTCTTT. It specifies CASRRGDTEAFF.

J is TRBJ2-7 and V is TRBV10-3; 9 bases fit TRBD1. The CDR3 loop spans 15 amino acids. The V gene end was trimmed by 6 bases and the J gene end by 6 bases; junction bases not matched to a gene: 12. Germline CDR1 and CDR2: ENHRY and SYGVKD. The CDR3 is CAIRPGTGKEGEQYF. As DNA, the CDR3 is TGTGCCATCAGGCCGGGGACAGGGAAGGAGGGCGAGCAGTACTTC.

This chain links TRBV13 with TRBJ2-7, with a weak D call TRBD2 (5 bases). Germline CDR1 is PRHDT and CDR2 is FYEKMQ (reference sequence). This CDR3 is built from 14 residues. V gave up 4 bases and J gave up 6 bases, with 16 bases separating them. The CDR3, as DNA: TGTGCCAGCAGCTGGAGGACTGGGAGTTTCGAGCAGTACTTC. This codes for CASSWRTGSFEQYF. Drawing the rest from reference TRBV13 and TRBJ2-7, the complete variable domain is AAGVIQSPRHLIKEKRETATLKCYPIPRHDTVYWYQQGPGQDPQFLISFYEKMQSDKGSIPDRFSAQQFSDYHSELNMSSLELGDSALYFCASSWRTGSFEQYFGPGTRLTVT.

This clone was counted a single time. V usage is TRBV6-5 and J usage is TRBJ2-7, with D maybe TRBD1 (8 bases). The CDR3 is 15 amino acids. Germline V lookup: CDR1 MNHEY, CDR2 SVGAGI. V lost 5 bases and J lost 0, with 14 bases in between. This CDR3 is CASSNRGGPSYEQYF. The CDR3 nucleotides are TGTGCCAGCAGTAACAGGGGGGGCCCCTCCTACGAGCAGTACTTC.

CDR3 sequence reads: CASSFTDNEQFF. The DNA for the CDR3 is TGTGCCAGCAGCTTTACTGACAATGAGCAGTTCTTC. The chain carries TRBV11-1 and TRBJ2-1, with D unresolved. V shed 3 bases and J shed 5 bases, with 5 bases lying between them. CDR1 SGHAT and CDR2 FQDESV come from the germline V gene (reference sequence). The CDR3 totals 12 residues.

This chain connects TRBV11-3 to TRBJ1-1; D not certain. V shed 0 bases and J shed 10 bases, with 18 bases lying between them. CDR1 SGHNT and CDR2 YENEEA come from the germline V gene. The CDR3 loop spans 15 amino acids. CDR3 amino acids: CASSLDGSRSDPAFF. CDR3 DNA: TGTGCCAGCAGCTTAGATGGAAGCAGATCCGACCCAGCTTTCTTT. Variable domain in full (rest from reference TRBV11-3 and TRBJ1-1): EAGVVQSPRYKIIEKKQPVAFWCNPISGHNTLYWYLQNLGQGPELLIRYENEEAVDDSQLPKDRFSAERLKGVDSTLKIQPAELGDSAVYLCASSLDGSRSDPAFFGQGTRLTVV.

The chain links TRBV7-2 to TRBJ2-7; D may be TRBD2 (5 bases). The length of the CDR3 is 16 residues. Germline V lookup: CDR1 SGHTA, CDR2 FQGNSA. The V and J ends lost 2 bases and 7 bases respectively, with 21 bases between them. CDR3 sequence: CASSLWVRAIPSEQYF. The DNA of the CDR3 is TGTGCCAGCAGCTTATGGGTGAGGGCGATCCCTAGTGAGCAGTACTTC. Combining the CDR3 with reference TRBV7-2 and TRBJ2-7 gives the whole variable domain GAGVSQSPSNKVTEKGKDVELRCDPISGHTALYWYRQSLGQGLEFLIYFQGNSAPDKSGLPSDRFSAERTGGSVSTLTIQRTQQEDSAVYLCASSLWVRAIPSEQYFGPGTRLTVT.

V gene TRBV7-9 combines with J gene TRBJ1-2; D ambiguous. CDR1 and CDR2 from the germline V gene are SEHNR and FQNEAQ (reference sequence). V was pared by 4 bases and J by 4 bases, with 16 bases between. CDR3 size: 15 residues. This chain's CDR3 is CASSSRNTQSYGYTF. The CDR3 nucleotides read TGTGCCAGCAGCTCTCGAAATACACAGAGCTATGGCTACACCTTC.

V and J are TRBV6-1 and TRBJ2-5; TRBD2 matches at 8 bases. CDR1 MNHNS and CDR2 SASEGT come from the germline V gene. This CDR3 region has 15 residues. The ends lost 8 bases at V and 1 base at J; junction bases unmatched: 9. The CDR3 is CASGLAGQRQETQYF. The CDR3 region has the DNA TGTGCCAGCGGACTAGCAGGACAGCGCCAAGAGACCCAGTACTTC.

This clone was picked up a small number of times. V usage is TRBV28 and J usage is TRBJ1-6; unclear D gene. Germline assignment: CDR1 MDHEN and CDR2 SYDVKM. The CDR3 has 13 amino acids. The V end lost 5 bases, the J end lost 8 bases, and 10 bases lay between the germline ends. For the CDR3, the DNA is TGTGCCAGCAGTACCAGTGTGTATTCACCCCTCCACTTT. Its protein product is CASSTSVYSPLHF.

Notes on this clone: This sample also contains other DNA sequences that code for the same CDR3. The chain is built from TRBV11-2 and TRBJ2-2, with 8 bases that match TRBD2. Germline V gene data show CDR1 as SGHAT and CDR2 as FQNNGV. The CDR3 is made up of 16 amino acids. The V gene end was trimmed by 1 base and the J gene end by 5 bases; junction bases not matched to a gene: 6. This CDR3 is CASSLVAGGRTGELFF. The CDR3 nucleotides are TGTGCCAGCAGCTTAGTTGCGGGGGGTCGGACCGGGGAGCTGTTTTTT.

The chain uses TRBV5-1 and TRBJ2-5, with D unresolved. Deletions cut 6 bases from V and 2 bases from J, with 11 bases between. Germline V gene lookup returns CDR1 SGHRS and CDR2 YFSETQ. The CDR3 covers 13 residues. This CDR3 is CASTYGPQETQYF. CDR3 in DNA: TGCGCCAGCACGTACGGGCCGCAAGAGACCCAGTACTTC. Full variable domain (remainder filled in from reference TRBV5-1 and TRBJ2-5): KAGVTQTPRYLIKTRGQQVTLSCSPISGHRSVSWYQQTPGQGLQFLFEYFSETQRNKGNFPGRFSGRQFSNSRSEMNVSTLELGDSALYLCASTYGPQETQYFGPGTRLLVL.

The rearrangement uses TRBV5-1 and TRBJ2-1; D is perhaps TRBD1 (5 bases). This CDR3 contains 14 residues. V dropped 2 bases and J dropped 2 bases, with 8 bases sitting between them. Germline CDR1 and CDR2: SGHRS and YFSETQ. The CDR3 DNA is TGCGCCAGCAGCTTCTCGACAGCCTACAATGAGCAGTTCTTC. This translates into CASSFSTAYNEQFF. Filled out from reference TRBV5-1 and TRBJ2-1, the complete variable domain reads KAGVTQTPRYLIKTRGQQVTLSCSPISGHRSVSWYQQTPGQGLQFLFEYFSETQRNKGNFPGRFSGRQFSNSRSEMNVSTLELGDSALYLCASSFSTAYNEQFFGPGTRLTVL.

This rearrangement joins TRBV10-1 to TRBJ2-6; D remains ambiguous. The V gene's germline CDR1 is WNHNN and CDR2 SYGVQD (reference sequence). The CDR3 extends over 16 amino acids. Deletions cut 3 bases from V and 0 bases from J, with 9 bases between. The CDR3 DNA follows: TGCGCCAGCAGTGACAGGCCAAGCTCTGGGGCCAACGTCCTGACTTTC. Translated: CASSDRPSSGANVLTF.